The sequence of this T cell receptor (beta chain) was determined in a study of T cell responses to AZD1222 COVID-19 vaccine. Study-wide findings and caveats: Among vaccine-associated CD4 TCRs, coverage spanned spike, with dominance at 160-218 and 743-854.

Only in-frame clones appear in the TCRdb table, and some are missing; sequencing was by immunoSEQ multiplex PCR. The repertoire holds some 140,000 clones, with around 90% as singletons. Looked up from germline, CDR1 is ENHRY and CDR2 is SYGVKD. The V end lost 6 bases, the J end lost 4 bases, and 15 bases lay between the germline ends. This CDR3 spans 14 amino acids. This clone was seen only once. The target antigen is unknown. This chain joins TRBV10-3 and TRBJ1-2, with D maybe TRBD1 (5 bases). This specimen consisted of peripheral blood, obtained on day 0 of AZD1222 vaccination. The receptor comes from an adult in good health. The CDR3 DNA sequence: TGTGCCATCAGCACACTGACAGTGGGCTATGGCTACACCTTC. This codes for CAISTLTVGYGYTF.